What follows is one TCR beta chain and its context. Its target is unknown. This CDR3 is 14 amino acids long. The V gene end was trimmed by 3 bases and the J gene end by 4 bases; junction bases not matched to a gene: 3. Per germline, CDR1 SGHRS and CDR2 YFSETQ. The data derive from a study of cytomegalovirus exposure and HLA in healthy donors. Whole-study findings and limits: In a later analysis, compared with equally common non-associated chains, HLA-associated beta chains were more expanded. In an earlier analysis, most TCR beta V segments were productive about 90% or about 30% of the time. Roughly uniform depth of sequencing across donors was assumed in presence/absence analyses. On later analysis, the bulk of CMV-associated TCR beta chains appeared to be HLA-restricted.

The PCR employed 60 Vbeta primers together with 13 Jbeta primers. This table comes from immunoSEQ multiplex PCR, and its TCRdb copy is limited to in-frame clones, with some not included. The data hold around 140,000 clones, with approximately 78% observed a single time. This clonotype originated in a woman between 50 and 59 years old in good health and CMV-seropositive. The sample taken for sequencing was PBMCs. The rearrangement joins TRBV5-1 to TRBJ1-1; 10 bases match TRBD1. This CDR3 is CASSSTGGITEAFF. The DNA for the CDR3 is TGCGCCAGCAGCTCGACAGGGGGCATCACTGAAGCTTTCTTT.